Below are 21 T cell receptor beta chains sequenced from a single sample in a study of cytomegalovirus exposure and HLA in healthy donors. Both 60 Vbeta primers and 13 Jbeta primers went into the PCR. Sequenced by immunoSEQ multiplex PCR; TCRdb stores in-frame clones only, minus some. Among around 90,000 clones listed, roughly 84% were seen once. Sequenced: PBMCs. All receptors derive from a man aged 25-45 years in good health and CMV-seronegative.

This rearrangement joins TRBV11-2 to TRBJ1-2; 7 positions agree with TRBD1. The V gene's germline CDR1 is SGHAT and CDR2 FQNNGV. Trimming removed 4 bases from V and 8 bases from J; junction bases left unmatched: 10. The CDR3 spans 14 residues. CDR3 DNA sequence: TGTGCCAGCAGCTACATAACAGGGGCATACGGCTACACCTTC. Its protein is CASSYITGAYGYTF.

In DNA, the CDR3 is TGCGCCAGCAGCCGAGAAGTGGTTTCTCGGACTGAAGCTTTCTTT. It is translated as CASSREVVSRTEAFF. The V and J genes are TRBV4-3 and TRBJ1-1; D call uncertain. V shed 4 bases and J shed 5 bases, with 17 bases lying between them. Germline V gives CDR1 LGHNA, CDR2 YSLEER. The CDR3 loop spans 15 amino acids.

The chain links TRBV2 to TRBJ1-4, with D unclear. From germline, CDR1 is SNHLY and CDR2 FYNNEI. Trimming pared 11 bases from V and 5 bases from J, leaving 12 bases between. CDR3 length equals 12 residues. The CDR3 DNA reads TGTGCCGGAGGAAAACTCAATGAAAAACTGTTTTTT. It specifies CAGGKLNEKLFF.

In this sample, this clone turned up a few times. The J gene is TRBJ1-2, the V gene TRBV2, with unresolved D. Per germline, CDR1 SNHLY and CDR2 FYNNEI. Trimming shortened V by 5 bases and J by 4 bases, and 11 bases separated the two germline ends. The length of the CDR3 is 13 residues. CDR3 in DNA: TGTGCCAGCAGTCAGGACGGAGGCTATGGCTACACCTTC. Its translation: CASSQDGGYGYTF.

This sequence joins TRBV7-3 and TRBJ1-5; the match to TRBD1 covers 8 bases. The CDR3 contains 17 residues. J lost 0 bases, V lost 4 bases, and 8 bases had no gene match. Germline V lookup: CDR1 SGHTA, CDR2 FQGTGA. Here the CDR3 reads CASSWMDREYSNQPQHF. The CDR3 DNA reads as TGTGCCAGCAGCTGGATGGACAGGGAGTATAGCAATCAGCCCCAGCATTTT. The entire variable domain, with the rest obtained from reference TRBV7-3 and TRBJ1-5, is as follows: GAGVSQTPSNKVTEKGKYVELRCDPISGHTALYWYRQSLGQGPEFLIYFQGTGAADDSGLPNDRFFAVRPEGSVSTLKIQRTERGDSAVYLCASSWMDREYSNQPQHFGDGTRLSIL.

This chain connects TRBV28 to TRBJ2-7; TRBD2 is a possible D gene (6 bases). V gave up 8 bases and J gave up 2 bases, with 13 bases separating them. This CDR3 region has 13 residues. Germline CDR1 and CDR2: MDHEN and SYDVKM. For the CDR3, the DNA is TGTGCCAGCTGGGGGGTTTTGGCCTACGAGCAGTACTTC. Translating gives CASWGVLAYEQYF.

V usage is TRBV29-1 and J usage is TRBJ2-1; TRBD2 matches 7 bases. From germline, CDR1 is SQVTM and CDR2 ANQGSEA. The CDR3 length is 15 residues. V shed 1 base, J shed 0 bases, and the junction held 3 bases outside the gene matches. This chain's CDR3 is CSVEARDYSYNEQFF. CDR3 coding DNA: TGCAGCGTTGAAGCTAGGGACTACTCCTACAATGAGCAGTTCTTC.

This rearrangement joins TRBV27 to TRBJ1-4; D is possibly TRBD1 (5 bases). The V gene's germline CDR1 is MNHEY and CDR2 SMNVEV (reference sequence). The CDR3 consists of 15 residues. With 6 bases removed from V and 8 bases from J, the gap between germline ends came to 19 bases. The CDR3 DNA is TGTGCCAGCAGCCCCGCGTCACAGGCGCCGGAAAAACTGTTTTTT. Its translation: CASSPASQAPEKLFF.

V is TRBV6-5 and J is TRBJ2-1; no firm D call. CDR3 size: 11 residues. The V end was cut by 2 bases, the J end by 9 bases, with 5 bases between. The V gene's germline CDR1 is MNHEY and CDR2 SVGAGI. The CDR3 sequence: CASSYVGEQFF. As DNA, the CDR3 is TGTGCCAGCAGTTACGTCGGTGAGCAGTTCTTC.

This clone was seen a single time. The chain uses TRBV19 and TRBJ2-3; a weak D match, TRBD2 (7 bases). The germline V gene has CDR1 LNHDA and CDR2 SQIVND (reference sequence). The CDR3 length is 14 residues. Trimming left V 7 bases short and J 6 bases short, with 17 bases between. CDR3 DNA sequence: TGTGCCAGTACACGGGGGGCTCCTCCGGATACGCAGTATTTT. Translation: CASTRGAPPDTQYF.

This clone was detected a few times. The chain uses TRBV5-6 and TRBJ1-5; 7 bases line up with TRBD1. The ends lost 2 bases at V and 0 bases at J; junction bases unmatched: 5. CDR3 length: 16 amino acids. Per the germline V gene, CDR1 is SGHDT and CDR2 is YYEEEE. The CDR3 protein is CASSLTGTASNQPQHF. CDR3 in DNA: TGTGCCAGCAGCTTAACCGGGACAGCTAGCAATCAGCCCCAGCATTTT.

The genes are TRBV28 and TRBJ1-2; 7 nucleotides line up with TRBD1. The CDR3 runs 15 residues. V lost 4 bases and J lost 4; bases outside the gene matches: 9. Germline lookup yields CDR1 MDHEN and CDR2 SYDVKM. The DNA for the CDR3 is TGTGCCAGCAGTTCGACAGGGAGTTTCGGCTATGGCTACACCTTC. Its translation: CASSSTGSFGYGYTF.

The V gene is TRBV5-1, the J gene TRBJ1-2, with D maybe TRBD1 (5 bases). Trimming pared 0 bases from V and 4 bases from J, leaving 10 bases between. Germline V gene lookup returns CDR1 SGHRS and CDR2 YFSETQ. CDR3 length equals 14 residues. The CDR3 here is CASSLEGQVYGYTF. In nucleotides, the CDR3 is TGCGCCAGCAGCTTGGAGGGGCAGGTCTATGGCTACACCTTC.

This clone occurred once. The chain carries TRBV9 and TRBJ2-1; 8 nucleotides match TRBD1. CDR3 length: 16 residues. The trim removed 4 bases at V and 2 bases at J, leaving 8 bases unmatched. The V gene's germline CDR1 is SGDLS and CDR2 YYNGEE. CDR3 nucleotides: TGTGCCAGCAGCAACTTACAGGGGGATCCCTACAATGAGCAGTTCTTC. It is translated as CASSNLQGDPYNEQFF.

CDR3 coding DNA: TGTGCCTGGGCGCGCCAACAGGACTACGAGCAGTACTTC. As protein: CAWARQQDYEQYF. V is TRBV30 and J is TRBJ2-7; a possible D gene is TRBD1 (5 bases). CDR1 is GTSNPN, CDR2 SVGIG, per germline (reference sequence). This CDR3 has 13 residues. V lost 5 bases and J lost 3, with 14 bases in between.

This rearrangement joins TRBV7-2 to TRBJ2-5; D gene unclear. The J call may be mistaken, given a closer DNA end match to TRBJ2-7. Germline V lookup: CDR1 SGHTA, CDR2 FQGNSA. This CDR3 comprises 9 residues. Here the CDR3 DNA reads TGTGCCAGCAGCTACGAGCAGTACTTC. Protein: CASSYEQYF.

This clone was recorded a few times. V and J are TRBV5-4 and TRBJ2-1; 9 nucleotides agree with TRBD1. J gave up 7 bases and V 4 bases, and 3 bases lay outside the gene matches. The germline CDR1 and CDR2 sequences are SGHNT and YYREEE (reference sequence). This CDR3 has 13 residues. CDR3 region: CASSQDRGNEQFF. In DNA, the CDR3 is TGTGCCAGCAGCCAGGACAGGGGAAATGAGCAGTTCTTC.

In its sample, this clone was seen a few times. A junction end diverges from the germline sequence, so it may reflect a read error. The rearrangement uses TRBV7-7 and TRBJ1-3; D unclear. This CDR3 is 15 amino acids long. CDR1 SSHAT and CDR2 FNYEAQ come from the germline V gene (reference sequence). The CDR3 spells CASSPSGVSGNTIYF. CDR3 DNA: TGTGCTAGCAGCCCAAGCGGGGTCTCTGGAAACACCATATATTTT.

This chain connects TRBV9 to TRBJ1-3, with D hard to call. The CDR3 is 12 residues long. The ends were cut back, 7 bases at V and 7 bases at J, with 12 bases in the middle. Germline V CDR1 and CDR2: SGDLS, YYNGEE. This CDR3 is CASGRESNTIYF. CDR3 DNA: TGTGCCAGCGGACGGGAGTCGAACACCATATATTTT. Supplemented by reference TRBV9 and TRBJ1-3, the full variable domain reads DSGVTQTPKHLITATGQRVTLRCSPRSGDLSVYWYQQSLDQGLQFLIQYYNGEERAKGNILERFSAQQFPDLHSELNLSSLELGDSALYFCASGRESNTIYFGEGSWLTVV.

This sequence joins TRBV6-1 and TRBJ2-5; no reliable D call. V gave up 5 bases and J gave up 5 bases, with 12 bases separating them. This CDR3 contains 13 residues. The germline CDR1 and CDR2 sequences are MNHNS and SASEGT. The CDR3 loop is CASSPRLGETQYF. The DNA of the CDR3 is TGTGCCAGCAGTCCCCGACTTGGGGAGACCCAGTACTTC.

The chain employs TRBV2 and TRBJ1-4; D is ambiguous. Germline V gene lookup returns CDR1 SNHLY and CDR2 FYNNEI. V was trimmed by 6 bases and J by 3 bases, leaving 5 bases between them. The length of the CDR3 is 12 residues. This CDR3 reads CASSVPNEKLFF. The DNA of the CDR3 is TGTGCCAGCAGCGTCCCTAATGAAAAACTGTTTTTT.